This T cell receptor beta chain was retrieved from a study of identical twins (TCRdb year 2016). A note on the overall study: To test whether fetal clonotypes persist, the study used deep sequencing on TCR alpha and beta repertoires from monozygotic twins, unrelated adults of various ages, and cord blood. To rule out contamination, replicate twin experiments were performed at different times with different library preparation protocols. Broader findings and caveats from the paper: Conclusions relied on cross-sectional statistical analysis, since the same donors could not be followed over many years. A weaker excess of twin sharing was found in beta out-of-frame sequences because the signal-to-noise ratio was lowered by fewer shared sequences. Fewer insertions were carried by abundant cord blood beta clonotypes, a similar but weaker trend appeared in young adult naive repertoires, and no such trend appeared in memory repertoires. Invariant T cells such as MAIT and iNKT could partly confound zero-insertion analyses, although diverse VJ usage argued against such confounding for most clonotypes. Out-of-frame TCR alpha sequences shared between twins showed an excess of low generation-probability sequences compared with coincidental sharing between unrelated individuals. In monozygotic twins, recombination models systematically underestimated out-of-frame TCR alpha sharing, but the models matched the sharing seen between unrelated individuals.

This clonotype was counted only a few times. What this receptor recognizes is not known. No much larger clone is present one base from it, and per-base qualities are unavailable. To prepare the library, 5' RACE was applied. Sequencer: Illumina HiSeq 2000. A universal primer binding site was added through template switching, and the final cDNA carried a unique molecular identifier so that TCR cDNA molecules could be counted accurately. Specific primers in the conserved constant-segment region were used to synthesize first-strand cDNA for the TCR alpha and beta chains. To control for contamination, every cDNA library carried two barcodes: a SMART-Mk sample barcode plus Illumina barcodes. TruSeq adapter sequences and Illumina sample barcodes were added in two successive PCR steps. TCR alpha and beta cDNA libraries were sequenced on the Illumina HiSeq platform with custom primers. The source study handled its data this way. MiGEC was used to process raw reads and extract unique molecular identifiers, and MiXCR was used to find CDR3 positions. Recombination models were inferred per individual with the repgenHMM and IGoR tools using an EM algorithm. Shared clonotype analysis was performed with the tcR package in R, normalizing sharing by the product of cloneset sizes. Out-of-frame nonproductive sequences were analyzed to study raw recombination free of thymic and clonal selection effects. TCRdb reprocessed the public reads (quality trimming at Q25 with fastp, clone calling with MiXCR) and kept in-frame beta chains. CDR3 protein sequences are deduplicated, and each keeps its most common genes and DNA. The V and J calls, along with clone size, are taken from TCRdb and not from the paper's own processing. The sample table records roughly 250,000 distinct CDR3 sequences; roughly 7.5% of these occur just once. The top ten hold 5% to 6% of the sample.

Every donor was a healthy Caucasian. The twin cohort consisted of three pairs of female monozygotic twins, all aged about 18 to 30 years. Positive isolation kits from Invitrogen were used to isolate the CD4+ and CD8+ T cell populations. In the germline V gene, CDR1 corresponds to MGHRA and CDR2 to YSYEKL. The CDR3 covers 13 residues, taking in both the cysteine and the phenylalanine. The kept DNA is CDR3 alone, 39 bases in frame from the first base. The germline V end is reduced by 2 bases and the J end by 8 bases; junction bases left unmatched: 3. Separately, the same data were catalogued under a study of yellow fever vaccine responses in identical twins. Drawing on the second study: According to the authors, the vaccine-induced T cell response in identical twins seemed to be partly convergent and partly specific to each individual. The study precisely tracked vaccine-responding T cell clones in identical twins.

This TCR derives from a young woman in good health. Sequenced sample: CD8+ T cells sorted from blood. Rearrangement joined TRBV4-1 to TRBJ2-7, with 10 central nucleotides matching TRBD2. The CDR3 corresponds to CASSQISGRKQYF. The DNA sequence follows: TGCGCCAGCAGCCAAATTAGCGGGAGGAAGCAGTACTTC.